This entry lists 23 T cell receptor beta chains sequenced from one sample in a study of T cells in Graves' hyperthyroidism and ophthalmopathy. Amplification targeted TCR beta CDR3 regions from RNA transcripts. During a first-round RT-PCR of the TCR CDR3, the HTBI primer set was used. TCRdb re-analysed the multiplex PCR reads in MiXCR, keeping a single row per CDR3 protein. Of about 300,000 distinct CDR3 sequences listed, roughly 13% are singletons. The sequenced sample consisted of blood. These receptor sequences come from a woman aged 30 to 39 with Graves' hyperthyroidism that later progressed to Graves' ophthalmopathy.

This rearrangement joins TRBV7-8 to TRBJ2-7; 7 nucleotides match TRBD1. The CDR3 covers 17 residues. Germline CDR1 reads SGHVS; CDR2 reads FQNEAQ. V dropped 4 bases and J dropped 3; count of bases not matched to a gene: 15. CDR3 loop: CASSSGQQGPTHYEQYF. The CDR3 region has the DNA TGTGCCAGCAGCTCGGGACAGCAGGGACCAACTCACTACGAGCAGTACTTC.

This chain connects TRBV3-1 to TRBJ2-2; TRBD2 agrees at 12 bases. Losses at the gene ends were 3 bases for V and 4 bases for J; bases not matched to a gene: 6. The V gene's germline CDR1 is LGHDT and CDR2 YNNKEL (reference sequence). The CDR3 spans 17 residues. The CDR3 coding sequence is TGTGCCAGCAGCCACCAGACTAGCGGGAGAGTCACCGGGGAGCTGTTTTTT. Protein: CASSHQTSGRVTGELFF.

Comments on this clonotype: A clone one base away is much larger, so this may be a read error. The conserved final phenylalanine or tryptophan is absent from the CDR3, which likely points to a read error. The chain joins TRBV28 to TRBJ2-7, with 7 nucleotides matching TRBD1. Looked up from germline, CDR1 is MDHEN and CDR2 is SYDVKM. Trimming removed 5 bases from V and 1 base from J; junction bases left unmatched: 5. CDR3 length: 14 residues. The CDR3 region has the DNA TGTGCCAGCAGTCTCTGGGGACAGTCCTACGAGCAGTACCTC. It translates to CASSLWGQSYEQYL.

This clonotype was observed at least ten times. The rearrangement uses TRBV3-1 and TRBJ1-4; 7 bases align to TRBD1. V was pared by 4 bases and J by 5 bases, with 4 bases of the junction left unmatched. Germline-derived CDR1 and CDR2 are LGHDT and YNNKEL (reference sequence). The CDR3 has 14 residues. The CDR3 reads CASSRDRSNEKLFF. CDR3 bases: TGTGCCAGCAGCCGGGACAGATCAAATGAAAAACTGTTTTTT.

This clonotype was detected ten times or more. The chain uses TRBV12-3 or TRBV12-4 and TRBJ1-1; D is unclear. The CDR3 is 14 amino acids. Between the trimmed V and J ends, which lost 4 bases and 1 base, there was a span of 10 bases. CDR3 DNA: TGTGCCAGCAGTTCCCTTAAGAGGAACACTGAAGCTTTCTTT. Translation gives CASSSLKRNTEAFF.

This clonotype was recorded many times. The rearrangement links TRBV3-1 to TRBJ2-1; D ambiguous. Germline V CDR1 and CDR2: LGHDT, YNNKEL (reference sequence). The CDR3 is 17 residues long. Trimming removed 0 bases at V and 0 bases at J, with 12 bases between. The CDR3 bases are TGTGCCAGCAGCCAAGAACTGACTGCCAGCTCCTACAATGAGCAGTTCTTC. As protein: CASSQELTASSYNEQFF.

Only a few counts were recorded for this clonotype. The chain has TRBV7-8 and TRBJ1-6, with 9 bases lining up with TRBD1. Germline CDR1 is SGHVS and CDR2 is FQNEAQ. The CDR3 extends over 15 amino acids. The V and J ends lost 5 bases and 5 bases, in that order; junction bases with no gene match: 4. The CDR3 coding sequence is TGTGCCAGCAGCCTAAGGACAGGGGATAATTCACCCCTCCACTTT. As protein: CASSLRTGDNSPLHF.

This clonotype was seen ten or more times. The CDR3 loop is CASIGTDTGELFF. The DNA of the CDR3 is TGTGCCAGCATCGGGACCGACACCGGGGAGCTGTTTTTT. The chain joins TRBV2 to TRBJ2-2, with D perhaps being TRBD1 or TRBD2 (5 bases each). The V and J ends lost 7 bases and 3 bases respectively, with 9 bases between them. CDR1 and CDR2 (germline): SNHLY, FYNNEI. The CDR3 length is 13 residues.

The CDR3 here is CASSRQDSGANEKLFF. The CDR3 DNA sequence: TGTGCCAGCAGCCGACAGGATTCGGGGGCTAATGAAAAACTGTTTTTT. The chain combines TRBV14 with TRBJ1-4; D possibly corresponds to TRBD1 (6 bases). The length of the CDR3 is 16 residues. V was shortened by 4 bases and J by 3 bases, with 15 bases between the two germline ends. Looked up from germline, CDR1 is SGHDN and CDR2 is FVKESK.

This chain links TRBV4-2 with TRBJ1-2, with no clear D. The CDR3 is 15 amino acids. Germline CDR1 reads LGHNA; CDR2 reads YNFKEQ. V was shortened by 6 bases and J by 5 bases, with 19 bases between the two germline ends. CDR3 bases: TGTGCCAGCAGGAGACTCCTTTCTGATCCTTATGGCTACACCTTC. Amino acids: CASRRLLSDPYGYTF.

This chain links TRBV2 with TRBJ2-5; 9 bases agree with TRBD2. Germline V gives CDR1 SNHLY, CDR2 FYNNEI. The CDR3 is 15 amino acids. V lost 6 bases to trimming and J lost 6 bases; unmatched junction nucleotides: 11. CDR3 nucleotides: TGTGCCAGCAGGCGGGATAGCGGGAGTGGGAAGACCCAGTACTTC. Its protein is CASRRDSGSGKTQYF.

This clonotype came up many times. This chain connects TRBV2 to TRBJ2-7; possibly TRBD1 for D (6 bases). CDR3 length: 16 amino acids. Germline V gene sequence: CDR1 SNHLY, CDR2 FYNNEI. Trimming stripped 5 bases from V and 2 bases from J, with 19 bases between. In nucleotides, the CDR3 is TGTGCCAGCAGTTTTGAGAGTACAGGGACCCCCTACGAGCAGTACTTC. Translating it yields CASSFESTGTPYEQYF. Based on the CDR3 plus reference TRBV2 and TRBJ2-7, the full variable domain is EPEVTQTPSHQVTQMGQEVILRCVPISNHLYFYWYRQILGQKVEFLVSFYNNEISEKSEIFDDQFSVERPDGSNFTLKIRSTKLEDSAMYFCASSFESTGTPYEQYFGPGTRLTVT.

This clonotype was observed at least ten times. The V and J genes are TRBV19 and TRBJ1-1; D not certain. The CDR3 covers 12 residues. The V gene lost 3 bases and the J gene lost 2 bases, with 4 bases spanning the gap. CDR1 is LNHDA and CDR2 is SQIVND in the germline V gene (reference sequence). The DNA of the CDR3 is TGTGCCAGTAGTATCGGTAACACTGAAGCTTTCTTT. It encodes CASSIGNTEAFF.

This chain joins TRBV12-3 or TRBV12-4 and TRBJ1-5; D is undetermined. The ends were cut back, 3 bases at V and 0 bases at J, with 18 bases in the middle. This CDR3 has 18 amino acids. The CDR3 DNA is TGTGCCAGCAGTTTCGGGATTGGTCAGCGAATTAGCAATCAGCCCCAGCATTTT. Translated: CASSFGIGQRISNQPQHF.

The table lists this clonotype with many counts. V and J are TRBV30 and TRBJ1-1, with TRBD1 matching 9 bases. The CDR3 contains 16 residues. Germline-derived CDR1 and CDR2 are GTSNPN and SVGIG (reference sequence). After removal of 1 base from V and 1 base from J, the junction contained 7 bases not matched to a gene. The CDR3 DNA is TGTGCCTGGAGTGCGGGACAGGGAGTGAAGAACACTGAAGCTTTCTTT. Protein: CAWSAGQGVKNTEAFF.

As DNA, the CDR3 is TGTGCCAGCAACTCCGGCCAGGCAGCGCCCCTAACAGATACGCAGTATTTT. Residues: CASNSGQAAPLTDTQYF. V usage is TRBV27 and J usage is TRBJ2-3; D not resolved. CDR3 size: 17 residues. Trimming cost V 7 bases and J 3 bases, with 23 bases left between them. Germline values: CDR1 MNHEY, CDR2 SMNVEV (reference sequence).

This clonotype was observed a handful of times. V and J are TRBV6-2 or TRBV6-3 and TRBJ2-7; no definite D call. CDR3 length equals 13 residues. The germline V gene encodes CDR1 MNHEY and CDR2 SVGEGT. V lost 7 bases, J lost 3 bases, and 13 bases lay in between. CDR3 nucleotides: TGTGCCAGCACAACCCGGGCCGACTACGAGCAGTACTTC. Translation gives CASTTRADYEQYF.

This clonotype has at least ten counts. CDR3 amino acids: CASSPGLYSNQPQHF. Here the CDR3 DNA reads TGTGCCAGCAGTCCAGGACTGTATAGCAATCAGCCCCAGCATTTT. The gene calls are TRBV28 and TRBJ1-5; D remains unclear. Per the germline V gene, CDR1 is MDHEN and CDR2 is SYDVKM. V was pared by 5 bases and J by 0 bases, with 11 bases between. The CDR3 is made up of 15 amino acids.

Many counts were recorded for this clonotype. This rearrangement joins TRBV11-3 to TRBJ1-1, with D possibly TRBD1 on 6 matching bases. The V end lost 5 bases, the J end lost 6 bases, and 13 bases lay between the germline ends. The CDR3 covers 13 residues. Germline V gene lookup returns CDR1 SGHNT and CDR2 YENEEA. CDR3 in amino acids: CASSLVPGAEAFF. As DNA, the CDR3 is TGTGCCAGCAGCCTAGTGCCAGGGGCTGAAGCTTTCTTT.

This clonotype was recorded many times. The chain recombines TRBV9 with TRBJ2-3, with 7 nucleotides matching TRBD2. With V trimmed by 0 bases and J by 3 bases, 7 bases remained unmatched. Germline CDR1 reads SGDLS; CDR2 reads YYNGEE. This CDR3 has 16 amino acids. The CDR3: CASSVAGGVRTDTQYF. CDR3 nucleotide sequence: TGTGCCAGCAGCGTAGCGGGGGGTGTCAGGACAGATACGCAGTATTTT.

This clonotype was seen repeatedly, ten times or more. This chain joins TRBV9 and TRBJ2-7; 7 bases map to TRBD1. The length of the CDR3 is 13 residues. The J segment lost 3 bases and the V segment lost 4 bases, leaving 4 bases of the junction unmatched. In germline, CDR1 is SGDLS, CDR2 YYNGEE. CDR3 amino acids: CASSFGQDYEQYF. The CDR3 bases are TGTGCCAGCAGCTTCGGACAGGACTACGAGCAGTACTTC.

The chain uses TRBV7-9 and TRBJ1-3; 8 bases fit TRBD1. Unmatched junction bases numbered 7, after V lost 5 bases and J lost 1 base. The CDR3 is made up of 16 amino acids. Germline CDR1 and CDR2: SEHNR and FQNEAQ (reference sequence). CDR3 region: CASSLNRGRSGNTIYF. CDR3 coding DNA: TGTGCCAGCAGCCTCAACAGGGGGAGGTCTGGAAACACCATATATTTT.

There are a few counts of this clonotype. CDR3 amino acids: CASSWTSGTLSYNEQFF. CDR3 bases: TGTGCCAGTAGTTGGACTAGCGGGACCCTCTCCTACAATGAGCAGTTCTTC. The rearrangement uses TRBV19 and TRBJ2-1; 12 nucleotides line up with TRBD2. Germline CDR1 and CDR2: LNHDA and SQIVND (reference sequence). The CDR3 runs to 17 residues. V was pared by 5 bases and J by 0 bases, with 5 bases of the junction left unmatched.